A selection of T cell receptor beta chains follows, all from one sample in a study of blood T cells in healthy people across ages. TCRdb reprocessed the 5' RACE reads via MiXCR and lists one record per CDR3 protein. The sample carries roughly 650,000 distinct CDR3 sequences, 32% recorded once. Specimen: blood. The origin of the receptors is a woman of 80 years or more in good health. CDR3s include the opening cysteine and the closing phenylalanine or tryptophan. Fields, in order: J gene, V gene, D gene, clone size, CDR3 DNA, CDR3 protein. A D gene is named only where the DNA matches it firmly. Rows give clone size only sometimes, using once, few, many, or a class for an expanded clone.

>TRBJ2-1|TRBV7-2|.|many
TGTGCCAGCAGCTTTCCCGGGGGTGAGCAGTTCTTC
CASSFPGGEQFF
>TRBJ1-2|TRBV2|.|many
TGTGCCAGCAGTGGTACAGGTGTAGCTAACTATGGCTACACCTTC
CASSGTGVANYGYTF
>TRBJ1-2|TRBV20-1|TRBD1|many
TGCAGTGCCCCCCAGGGGGTAAATGGCTACACCTTC
CSAPQGVNGYTF
>TRBJ1-2|TRBV30|TRBD1|.
TGTGCCTGCCCTGGACAGGGGAACTATGGCTACACCTTC
CACPGQGNYGYTF
>TRBJ2-7|TRBV3-1|TRBD1|many
TGTGCCAGCAGCTCCCAGGGGGAGTTGTCCTACGAGCAGTACTTC
CASSSQGELSYEQYF
>TRBJ2-3|TRBV5-1|TRBD2|.
TGCGCCAGCAGCTTGCTGGGGCGGGGGGGCGGCGAAGATACGCAGTATTTT
CASSLLGRGGGEDTQYF
>TRBJ2-1|TRBV29-1|TRBD2|.
TGCAGCGCGAGATTGGGCGGGAGGTATGAGCAGTTCTTC
CSARLGGRYEQFF
>TRBJ2-7|TRBV28|.|.
TGTGCCAGCAGTTTAGACGGGGCAGGGGTAACCCAGTACTTC
CASSLDGAGVTQYF
>TRBJ2-7|TRBV30|TRBD1|many
TGTGCCTGGAACGGACAGGGCTATTCGTACGAGCAGTACTTC
CAWNGQGYSYEQYF
>TRBJ1-6|TRBV7-2|.|many
TGTGCCAGCAGCCCCACTTTACGAGGCTCACCCCTCCACTTT
CASSPTLRGSPLHF
>TRBJ1-1|TRBV6-6|.|once
TGTGCCAGCAGTTACTCACCCCCACATACGAACACTGAAGCTTTCTTT
CASSYSPPHTNTEAFF
>TRBJ1-5|TRBV6-2/TRBV6-3|TRBD1|many
TGTGCCAGCAGACGCGACAGGGATGGGTCTCAGCCCCAGCATTTT
CASRRDRDGSQPQHF